This entry features one TCR beta chain sequence. Germline V gene sequence: CDR1 LNHNV, CDR2 YYDKDF (reference sequence). There are 15 residues in the CDR3. With 8 bases clipped from V and 2 bases from J, the junction kept 8 bases outside the gene matches. Stated time point: after dendritic cell vaccination, including at tumor progression/relapse. PBMC were collected before vaccination, two weeks after the third vaccination, and at progression. The data were obtained in a study of glioma-infiltrating T cells after dendritic cell vaccination. Produced via immunoSEQ multiplex PCR; TCRdb's table is partial and in-frame only. The repertoire holds tens of thousands of clones, with around 85% as singletons.

This sample comprised blood, obtained after dendritic cell vaccination. The receptor comes from a human donor with glioblastoma. V gene TRBV15 combines with J gene TRBJ2-4, with TRBD2 identical over 8 bases. The CDR3 nucleotides are TGTGCCACCCGGCGCGGGGGGTCTTCCAAAAACATTCAGTACTTC. It codes for CATRRGGSSKNIQYF.